What follows are 21 T cell receptor beta chains derived from one specimen sequenced in a study of blood T cells in healthy people across ages. The authors ran a second PCR of roughly 6 to 11 cycles using a sample-barcoded 5' primer and a J-beta primer mix. TCRdb ran MiXCR on the 5' RACE reads and lists one entry per CDR3 protein. The sample has about a million distinct CDR3 sequences, less than 45% seen once. The sample taken for sequencing was blood. The source of these receptors is a man aged 18 to 29 in good health.

This chain uses TRBV4-1 with TRBJ1-5; the match to TRBD1 covers 7 bases. The CDR3 runs to 18 residues. CDR1 is MGHRA and CDR2 is YSYEKL in the germline V gene. V dropped 1 base and J dropped 0; count of bases not matched to a gene: 9. This CDR3 is CASSQAYRGVYSNQPQHF. CDR3 bases: TGCGCCAGCAGCCAAGCTTACAGGGGCGTTTATAGCAATCAGCCCCAGCATTTT.

V gene TRBV6-1 combines with J gene TRBJ2-3; TRBD2 might be the D (6 bases). Germline CDR1 and CDR2: MNHNS and SASEGT. There are 14 residues in the CDR3. Trimming removed 9 bases from V and 0 bases from J, with 13 bases in between. CDR3 sequence (DNA): TGTGCCAGTAACCTAGCGCTAAGCACAGATACGCAGTATTTT. Translated: CASNLALSTDTQYF.

The V and J genes are TRBV20-1 and TRBJ2-5; weak D call: TRBD1 (6 bases). Near its end, the DNA agrees better with TRBJ2-7, so the J call may be wrong. Germline-derived CDR1 and CDR2 are DFQATT and SNEGSKA (reference sequence). The CDR3 contains 11 residues. This chain's CDR3 is CSPLGGNEQYF. The CDR3 nucleotides are TGCAGTCCCCTAGGGGGTAACGAGCAGTACTTC.

This chain links TRBV5-1 with TRBJ1-4; 7 nucleotides match TRBD1. CDR1 SGHRS and CDR2 YFSETQ come from the germline V gene. The CDR3 is 14 residues long. J lost 11 bases, V lost 0 bases, and 7 bases had no gene match. The DNA for the CDR3 is TGCGCCAGCAGCTTGGCTCAGGGGGGAAACAAACTGTTTTTT. Its protein is CASSLAQGGNKLFF.

The rearrangement links TRBV7-2 to TRBJ1-4, with 7 bases fitting TRBD1. The germline gives CDR1 SGHTA, CDR2 FQGNSA. The V and J ends lost 6 bases and 7 bases, in that order; junction bases with no gene match: 5. This CDR3 has 13 residues. CDR3 in amino acids: CASRQGTGEKLFF. The CDR3 DNA sequence: TGTGCCAGCAGACAGGGGACGGGTGAAAAACTGTTTTTT.

This chain links TRBV6-2 or TRBV6-3 with TRBJ1-2; D unclear. Trimming removed 6 bases from V and 6 bases from J, with 20 bases in between. The CDR3 has 15 residues. Germline V CDR1 and CDR2: MNHEY, SVGEGT. CDR3 in DNA: TGTGCCAGCAGCAAACTGACCCGGACCCAGGATGGCTACACCTTC. Amino acid sequence: CASSKLTRTQDGYTF.

As to this clonotype: A much larger clone lies one base from this, so it may be a read error. No conserved phenylalanine or tryptophan is present at the end of the CDR3, so a read error is the likely explanation. The chain uses TRBV10-3 and TRBJ1-2; D uncertain. The germline CDR1 and CDR2 sequences are ENHRY and SYGVKD. The CDR3 runs to 14 residues. Trimming left V 4 bases short and J 2 bases short, with 11 bases between. The chain's CDR3 is CAISVKGRNYGYTL. The CDR3, as DNA: TGTGCCATCAGTGTGAAGGGCAGAAACTATGGCTACACCCTC.

The chain carries TRBV29-1 and TRBJ2-7; D is uncertain. There are 13 residues in the CDR3. The V and J ends lost 2 bases and 7 bases respectively, with 15 bases between them. Germline V gene sequence: CDR1 SQVTM, CDR2 ANQGSEA. The CDR3: CSVELDSPNEQYF. The CDR3 region has the DNA TGCAGCGTTGAATTGGATTCTCCCAATGAGCAGTACTTC.

This sequence joins TRBV9 and TRBJ2-1, with a tentative D call TRBD2 (6 bases). Trimming took off 4 bases at V and 2 bases at J, with 16 bases between the two ends. This CDR3 region has 16 residues. From germline, CDR1 is SGDLS and CDR2 YYNGEE. This chain's CDR3 is CASSPMGRGPYNEQFF. DNA for the CDR3: TGTGCCAGCAGCCCCATGGGGCGGGGACCCTACAATGAGCAGTTCTTC. Looking up the rest from reference TRBV9 and TRBJ2-1 gives the full variable domain: DSGVTQTPKHLITATGQRVTLRCSPRSGDLSVYWYQQSLDQGLQFLIQYYNGEERAKGNILERFSAQQFPDLHSELNLSSLELGDSALYFCASSPMGRGPYNEQFFGPGTRLTVL.

The V and J genes are TRBV6-1 and TRBJ1-4; D call uncertain. The CDR3 contains 16 residues. Trimming took 7 bases from V and 4 from J, leaving 19 bases between them. Germline CDR1 reads MNHNS; CDR2 reads SASEGT. The DNA for the CDR3 is TGTGCCAGCAAGGTGCGCGGCGTTAAGATTAATGAAAAACTGTTTTTT. Translating gives CASKVRGVKINEKLFF.

This clonotype showed up many times. V usage is TRBV9 and J usage is TRBJ2-3; 9 bases line up with TRBD2. The V gene end was trimmed by 2 bases and the J gene end by 5 bases; junction bases not matched to a gene: 6. Per the germline V gene, CDR1 is SGDLS and CDR2 is YYNGEE. The CDR3 is 15 residues long. Here the CDR3 reads CASSVSGGPGDTQYF. In DNA, the CDR3 is TGTGCCAGCAGCGTTAGCGGGGGCCCAGGAGATACGCAGTATTTT.

This clonotype was seen more than once but under ten times. CDR3 nucleotide sequence: TGCGCCAGCAGCAGGACTAGCGGGGGGATCTCCTACAATGAGCAGTTCTTC. It yields the protein CASSRTSGGISYNEQFF. The chain has TRBV4-1 and TRBJ2-1, with 14 bases lining up with TRBD2. V trimming: 5 bases; J trimming: 0 bases; junction bases outside the gene matches: 3. From germline, CDR1 is MGHRA and CDR2 YSYEKL. This CDR3 has 17 residues.

This clonotype was counted only a few times. The chain recombines TRBV9 with TRBJ2-5; 8 positions agree with TRBD2. With 0 bases clipped from V and 0 bases from J, the junction kept 4 bases outside the gene matches. The germline V gene has CDR1 SGDLS and CDR2 YYNGEE. The CDR3 consists of 16 residues. CDR3 residues: CASSVDGGGYQETQYF. The DNA of the CDR3 is TGTGCCAGCAGCGTAGATGGCGGGGGGTACCAAGAGACCCAGTACTTC.

Concerning this clonotype itself: This could be a read error, since a much larger clone is one nucleotide away. The rearrangement joins TRBV11-2 to TRBJ2-1, with TRBD1 matching 8 bases. TRBJ2-7 matches the DNA end more closely, so the J call is doubtful. CDR1 and CDR2 from the germline V gene are SGHAT and FQNNGV. The CDR3 spans 15 residues. The CDR3: CASSTGQGSYNEQYF. The CDR3 nucleotides read TGTGCCAGCAGCACCGGACAGGGCTCCTACAATGAGCAGTACTTC.

V is TRBV7-2 and J is TRBJ1-1, with D uncertain. The CDR3 runs 15 residues. Germline V gives CDR1 SGHTA, CDR2 FQGNSA. Trimming shortened V by 3 bases and J by 0 bases, and 11 bases separated the two germline ends. DNA for the CDR3: TGTGCCAGCAGCTTGACTTACCACATGAACACTGAAGCTTTCTTT. Protein sequence: CASSLTYHMNTEAFF. The full variable domain, its missing parts supplied by reference TRBV7-2 and TRBJ1-1, is GAGVSQSPSNKVTEKGKDVELRCDPISGHTALYWYRQSLGQGLEFLIYFQGNSAPDKSGLPSDRFSAERTGGSVSTLTIQRTQQEDSAVYLCASSLTYHMNTEAFFGQGTRLTVV.

This sequence joins TRBV13 and TRBJ2-3; D not certain. Germline loops: CDR1 PRHDT, CDR2 FYEKMQ (reference sequence). This CDR3 is built from 14 residues. Trimming took 5 bases from V and 6 from J, leaving 15 bases between them. The CDR3 sequence: CASSPDVGADTQYF. CDR3 nucleotides: TGTGCCAGCAGCCCGGACGTTGGCGCCGATACGCAGTATTTT. The variable domain in full, with the rest retrieved from reference TRBV13 and TRBJ2-3, is AAGVIQSPRHLIKEKRETATLKCYPIPRHDTVYWYQQGPGQDPQFLISFYEKMQSDKGSIPDRFSAQQFSDYHSELNMSSLELGDSALYFCASSPDVGADTQYFGPGTRLTVL.

This clonotype was seen only a few times. The CDR3 DNA sequence: TGTGCCAGCAGTTTTCGGATGGGAGAGCAGGAGACCCAGTACTTC. Its translation is CASSFRMGEQETQYF. This chain connects TRBV27 to TRBJ2-5; D is possibly TRBD2 (5 bases). CDR3 length equals 15 residues. Trimming took off 3 bases at V and 5 bases at J, with 16 bases between the two ends. Germline V lookup: CDR1 MNHEY, CDR2 SMNVEV (reference sequence).

V is TRBV7-9 and J is TRBJ1-1; D unresolved. Per the germline V gene, CDR1 is SEHNR and CDR2 is FQNEAQ (reference sequence). The CDR3 spans 15 residues. The V and J ends lost 1 base and 4 bases respectively, with 13 bases between them. The CDR3: CASSLGPNWGTEAFF. In nucleotides, the CDR3 is TGTGCCAGCAGCTTAGGACCAAACTGGGGCACTGAAGCTTTCTTT. Together with reference TRBV7-9 and TRBJ1-1, the CDR3 gives the full variable domain: DTGVSQNPRHKITKRGQNVTFRCDPISEHNRLYWYRQTLGQGPEFLTYFQNEAQLEKSRLLSDRFSAERPKGSFSTLEIQRTEQGDSAMYLCASSLGPNWGTEAFFGQGTRLTVV.

Notes on this clonotype: Its ends do not fully match the called genes, so a read error is possible. The chain employs TRBV29-1 and TRBJ2-5; 9 positions match TRBD2. The CDR3 covers 15 residues. Germline CDR1 is SQVTM and CDR2 is ANQGSEA. The CDR3 loop reads CSVEGRLAAQGTQYF. CDR3 bases: TGCAGCGTTGAAGGCAGACTAGCGGCCCAAGGGACCCAGTACTTC.

This chain connects TRBV7-2 to TRBJ2-7; 8 bases match TRBD1. Germline V lookup: CDR1 SGHTA, CDR2 FQGNSA. This CDR3 contains 15 residues. Unmatched junction bases numbered 9, after V lost 2 bases and J lost 6 bases. CDR3 residues: CASSLSYQGAREQYF. The CDR3 coding sequence is TGTGCCAGCAGCTTATCGTACCAGGGGGCGCGCGAGCAGTACTTC.

V and J are TRBV20-1 and TRBJ1-1, with TRBD1 as a possible D gene (5 bases). CDR1 is DFQATT and CDR2 is SNEGSKA in the germline V gene (reference sequence). Trimming took 1 base from V and 0 from J, leaving 15 bases between them. This CDR3 comprises 16 residues. The CDR3 loop is CSARGGSPGLNTEAFF. For the CDR3, the DNA is TGCAGTGCTAGAGGCGGCTCCCCAGGGTTGAACACTGAAGCTTTCTTT.